A single sample is the source of the 27 T cell receptor beta chains below, sequenced in a study of cytotoxic CD8 clonotypes in ibrutinib-treated CLL. This table comes from immunoSEQ multiplex PCR, and its TCRdb copy is limited to in-frame clones, with some not included. The sample yields some 290,000 clones, more than 65% seen once. Sequenced here: PBMCs, sampled before ibrutinib treatment. Every receptor here comes from a human donor with chronic lymphocytic leukemia.

This chain uses TRBV5-1 with TRBJ1-2; D unclear. V gave up 4 bases and J gave up 2 bases, with 9 bases separating them. The germline gives CDR1 SGHRS, CDR2 YFSETQ. This CDR3 is built from 13 residues. CDR3 DNA: TGCGCCAGCAGCCCCTCTGGAAACTATGGCTACACCTTC. This sequence encodes CASSPSGNYGYTF.

The gene calls are TRBV7-8 and TRBJ2-2; D is unresolved. This CDR3 region has 10 residues. Germline values: CDR1 SGHVS, CDR2 FQNEAQ. Trimming left V 5 bases short and J 13 bases short, with 8 bases between. CDR3 nucleotide sequence: TGTGCCAGCAGCCACGGCCGGCTGTTTTTT. Translation: CASSHGRLFF.

A single count supports this clone. V gene TRBV18 combines with J gene TRBJ1-1, with 7 bases matching TRBD1. V dropped 6 bases and J dropped 6; count of bases not matched to a gene: 4. This CDR3 region has 12 residues. Germline CDR1 and CDR2: KGHSH and LQKENI. The CDR3 DNA sequence: TGTGCCAGCTCCACAACAGGGGCTGAAGCTTTCTTT. It is translated as CASSTTGAEAFF.

The chain combines TRBV19 with TRBJ1-1; D unresolved. The CDR3 consists of 16 residues. The germline V and J ends were trimmed by 6 bases and 0 bases, with 17 bases remaining between them. Germline V gene sequence: CDR1 LNHDA, CDR2 SQIVND (reference sequence). The CDR3 DNA reads TGTGCCAGTAGCCCAACGGGGTTAGGGATGAACACTGAAGCTTTCTTT. This encodes CASSPTGLGMNTEAFF. Full variable domain (outside the CDR3, taken from reference TRBV19 and TRBJ1-1): DGGITQSPKYLFRKEGQNVTLSCEQNLNHDAMYWYRQDPGQGLRLIYYSQIVNDFQKGDIAEGYSVSREKKESFPLTVTSAQKNPTAFYLCASSPTGLGMNTEAFFGQGTRLTVV.

The chain employs TRBV15 and TRBJ2-1; D gene ambiguous. Germline CDR1 and CDR2: LNHNV and YYDKDF (reference sequence). The CDR3 is made up of 15 amino acids. V lost 0 bases, J lost 7 bases, and 13 bases lay in between. The CDR3 DNA sequence: TGTGCCACCAGCAGAGATCAGATCGAGAGGAATGAGCAGTTCTTC. Its protein is CATSRDQIERNEQFF. The full variable domain, in which reference TRBV15 and TRBJ2-1 provide the parts outside the CDR3, is DAMVIQNPRYQVTQFGKPVTLSCSQTLNHNVMYWYQQKSSQAPKLLFHYYDKDFNNEADTPDNFQSRRPNTSFCFLDIRSPGLGDTAMYLCATSRDQIERNEQFFGPGTRLTVL.

The chain employs TRBV5-4 and TRBJ2-5; 10 bases match TRBD2. V dropped 4 bases and J dropped 5; count of bases not matched to a gene: 11. The CDR3 sequence is 16 residues long. CDR1 is SGHNT, CDR2 YYREEE, per germline (reference sequence). The CDR3, as DNA: TGTGCCAGCAGCGGCGGGGCTAGCGGGAGTGGTGAGACCCAGTACTTC. Protein sequence: CASSGGASGSGETQYF.

CDR3 region: CASSLLGRAISPQHF. The CDR3 DNA reads TGTGCCAGCAGTTTACTGGGCCGAGCGATTTCGCCCCAGCATTTT. The rearrangement links TRBV27 to TRBJ1-5; no clear D gene. Trimming pared 2 bases from V and 9 bases from J, leaving 17 bases between. The CDR3 loop spans 15 amino acids. CDR1 and CDR2 from the germline V gene are MNHEY and SMNVEV (reference sequence).

This clone showed up just once. One base away lies a much larger clone, so this may be a sequencing read error. The chain joins TRBV12-1 to TRBJ2-7. TRBV12-1 is described as a pseudogene. CDR3 length equals 10 residues. The CDR3 here is CASSSYEQYF. The CDR3 DNA follows: TGTGCCAGCAGCTCCTACGAGCAGTACTTC.

J is TRBJ2-1 and V is TRBV29-1; no firm D call. CDR1 SQVTM and CDR2 ANQGSEA come from the germline V gene. The CDR3 covers 13 residues. Deletions cut 2 bases from V and 4 bases from J, with 9 bases between. CDR3 protein: CSVESSGYNEQFF. CDR3 DNA sequence: TGCAGCGTTGAATCATCTGGTTACAATGAGCAGTTCTTC.

The genes are TRBV7-3 and TRBJ2-3, with 9 bases lining up with TRBD2. The junction had 4 bases not matched to a gene; V was cut back by 2 bases and J by 4 bases. The CDR3 is 15 amino acids. From germline, CDR1 is SGHTA and CDR2 FQGTGA. In nucleotides, the CDR3 is TGTGCCAGCAGCTTAGTAGCGGGAGTGCCAGATACGCAGTATTTT. Its translation is CASSLVAGVPDTQYF.

This chain uses TRBV5-1 with TRBJ2-7; D is uncertain. The V gene lost 1 base and the J gene lost 0 bases, with 8 bases spanning the gap. Germline V gene sequence: CDR1 SGHRS, CDR2 YFSETQ. The CDR3 loop spans 14 amino acids. CDR3 DNA sequence: TGCGCCAGCAGCTTGCGGGTCCTCTCCTACGAGCAGTACTTC. This sequence encodes CASSLRVLSYEQYF.

CDR3 residues: CASSRTDRTTNEKLFF. The CDR3 nucleotides are TGTGCCAGCAGCCGGACGGACAGAACAACTAATGAAAAACTGTTTTTT. The rearrangement joins TRBV7-9 to TRBJ1-4, with D possibly matching TRBD1 (6 bases). Germline V lookup: CDR1 SEHNR, CDR2 FQNEAQ (reference sequence). The CDR3 runs to 16 residues. Trimming shortened V by 5 bases and J by 0 bases, and 13 bases separated the two germline ends.

The rearrangement links TRBV7-8 to TRBJ2-1; 10 bases match TRBD1. The germline gives CDR1 SGHVS, CDR2 FQNEAQ. There are 16 residues in the CDR3. The trim removed 4 bases at V and 7 bases at J, leaving 10 bases unmatched. This CDR3 reads CASSWDRGISGNEQFF. CDR3 sequence (DNA): TGTGCCAGCAGCTGGGACAGGGGAATTTCGGGAAATGAGCAGTTCTTC.

V gene TRBV4-1 combines with J gene TRBJ2-2; D remains ambiguous. The length of the CDR3 is 16 residues. Germline-derived CDR1 and CDR2 are MGHRA and YSYEKL. Trimming removed 2 bases from V and 4 bases from J, with 14 bases in between. The CDR3 DNA sequence: TGCGCCAGCAGCCAACGATCCCACCCTCCCACCGGGGAGCTGTTTTTT. Translating gives CASSQRSHPPTGELFF.

The J gene is TRBJ2-7, the V gene TRBV4-2; 7 nucleotides match TRBD1. The CDR3 extends over 17 amino acids. Per germline, CDR1 LGHNA and CDR2 YNFKEQ. The V segment lost 0 bases and the J segment 0 bases; nucleotides outside the gene matches: 8. The CDR3 DNA follows: TGTGCCAGCAGCCAAGATCGAGGGGGCAGGTTCTCCTACGAGCAGTACTTC. This gives the protein CASSQDRGGRFSYEQYF.

The chain couples TRBV30 to TRBJ1-1; D call uncertain. Germline CDR1 reads GTSNPN; CDR2 reads SVGIG (reference sequence). The CDR3 runs to 15 residues. The V end was cut by 0 bases, the J end by 0 bases, with 11 bases between. DNA of the CDR3: TGTGCCTGGAGTGTAGGCAGGAGAATGAACACTGAAGCTTTCTTT. Protein: CAWSVGRRMNTEAFF.

The chain uses TRBV27 and TRBJ1-5, with D perhaps matching TRBD1 (5 bases). Trimming stripped 5 bases from V and 0 bases from J, with 11 bases between. There are 15 residues in the CDR3. CDR1 and CDR2 (germline): MNHEY, SMNVEV (reference sequence). The CDR3 spells CASSTAGYSNQPQHF. DNA of the CDR3: TGTGCCAGCAGTACCGCAGGGTATAGCAATCAGCCCCAGCATTTT.

The chain couples TRBV5-1 to TRBJ2-3, with 12 bases that match TRBD2. V was clipped by 0 bases and J by 7 bases; unmatched bases: 3. The CDR3 consists of 15 residues. Germline V CDR1 and CDR2: SGHRS, YFSETQ. The CDR3 spells CASSLGLAGDHTQYF. The CDR3 nucleotides read TGCGCCAGCAGCTTGGGACTAGCGGGAGACCATACGCAGTATTTT. The full variable domain, rest sourced from reference TRBV5-1 and TRBJ2-3, is KAGVTQTPRYLIKTRGQQVTLSCSPISGHRSVSWYQQTPGQGLQFLFEYFSETQRNKGNFPGRFSGRQFSNSRSEMNVSTLELGDSALYLCASSLGLAGDHTQYFGPGTRLTVL.

This clone was counted once. DNA for the CDR3: TGCAGCGTTGAATTGAGGGGCGGGACTCACAATGAGCAGTTCTTC. It encodes CSVELRGGTHNEQFF. The chain links TRBV29-1 to TRBJ2-1, with D possibly TRBD2 on 6 matching bases. This CDR3 spans 15 amino acids. Germline CDR1 and CDR2: SQVTM and ANQGSEA. Trimming removed 2 bases from V and 5 bases from J, with 16 bases in between.

This clone turned up a few times. Because it lacks the conserved phenylalanine or tryptophan at the end, this CDR3 is likely a read error. The DNA is left out, because the CDR3 cannot be placed on it with certainty; the CDR3 is given as TCRdb lists it. The V call is TRBV19, the J call TRBJ2-7. From its first to its last residue, the CDR3 has 8 amino acids. CDR1 and CDR2 from the germline V gene are LNHDA and SQIVND (reference sequence). The CDR3 sequence is CASTSPPI.

The rearrangement joins TRBV4-1 to TRBJ2-7; D gene uncertain. The V end lost 1 base, the J end lost 0 bases, and 10 bases lay between the germline ends. CDR1 is MGHRA, CDR2 YSYEKL, per germline. The CDR3 runs 15 residues. The CDR3 here is CASSQGWQSSYEQYF. DNA for the CDR3: TGCGCCAGCAGCCAAGGGTGGCAGAGCTCCTACGAGCAGTACTTC.

The rearrangement links TRBV2 to TRBJ2-7, with D tentatively TRBD2 (6 bases). Germline CDR1 reads SNHLY; CDR2 reads FYNNEI. The CDR3 covers 12 residues. Between the trimmed V and J ends, which lost 3 bases and 10 bases, there was a span of 13 bases. The DNA for the CDR3 is TGTGCCAGCAGTGAGAGGAGGGCTTCACAGTACTTC. It is translated as CASSERRASQYF.

V usage is TRBV4-3 and J usage is TRBJ2-1; 10 nucleotides align to TRBD2. Losses at the gene ends were 4 bases for V and 3 bases for J; bases not matched to a gene: 3. The germline gives CDR1 LGHNA, CDR2 YSLEER. This CDR3 comprises 15 residues. Here the CDR3 reads CASSRGTSDYNEQFF. CDR3 coding DNA: TGCGCCAGCAGCCGAGGGACTAGCGACTACAATGAGCAGTTCTTC.

This clone was counted only a few times. This chain joins TRBV9 and TRBJ2-5; TRBD2 aligns across 7 bases. The length of the CDR3 is 15 residues. Germline V gene lookup returns CDR1 SGDLS and CDR2 YYNGEE. Trimming cost V 0 bases and J 5 bases; bases outside gene matches: 7. DNA for the CDR3: TGTGCCAGCAGCGTAGCTTTTGCGGGAGTGGAGACCCAGTACTTC. This sequence encodes CASSVAFAGVETQYF.

The chain combines TRBV5-1 with TRBJ2-7; no clear D gene. V was pared by 1 base and J by 2 bases, with 13 bases between. CDR3 length: 15 amino acids. The germline V gene encodes CDR1 SGHRS and CDR2 YFSETQ. The CDR3 DNA reads TGCGCCAGCAGCTTGCGGCTAGAACCAACCTACGAGCAGTACTTC. The encoded protein is CASSLRLEPTYEQYF.

This chain uses TRBV5-4 with TRBJ2-1; 8 bases are a match to TRBD1. V shed 0 bases and J 9 bases; nucleotides not matched to a gene: 11. Germline lookup yields CDR1 SGHNT and CDR2 YYREEE (reference sequence). This CDR3 region has 16 residues. The DNA of the CDR3 is TGTGCCAGCAGCTTGGGTGGACAGGGTGAGATCGGTGAGCAGTTCTTC. Its protein product is CASSLGGQGEIGEQFF.

CDR3: CSVGTSYEQYF. DNA of the CDR3: TGCAGCGTTGGGACTAGCTACGAGCAGTACTTC. The chain joins TRBV29-1 to TRBJ2-7, with 7 bases fitting TRBD2. J was trimmed by 3 bases and V by 4 bases; bases with no gene match: 0. The length of the CDR3 is 11 residues. Germline CDR1 SQVTM, CDR2 ANQGSEA.